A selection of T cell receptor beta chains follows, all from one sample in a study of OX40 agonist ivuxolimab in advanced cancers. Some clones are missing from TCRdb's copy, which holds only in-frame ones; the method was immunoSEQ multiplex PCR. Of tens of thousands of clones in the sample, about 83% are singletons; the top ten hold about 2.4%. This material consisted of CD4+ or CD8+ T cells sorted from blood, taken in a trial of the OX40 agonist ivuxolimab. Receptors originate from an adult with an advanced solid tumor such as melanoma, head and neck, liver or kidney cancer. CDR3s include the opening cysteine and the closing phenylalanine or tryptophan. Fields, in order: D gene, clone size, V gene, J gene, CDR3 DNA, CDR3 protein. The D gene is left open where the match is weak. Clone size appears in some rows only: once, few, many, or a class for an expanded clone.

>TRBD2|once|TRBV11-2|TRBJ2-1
TGTGCCAGCACCTTAGCGGGGGGTGATGAGCAGTTCTTC
CASTLAGGDEQFF
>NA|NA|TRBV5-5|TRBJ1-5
TGTGCCAGCAGCTCCGGACCGGCTAGCAATCAGCCCCAGCATTTT
CASSSGPASNQPQHF
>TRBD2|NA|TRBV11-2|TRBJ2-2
TGTGCCAGCAGGGCGGACAGCGGGGGTACCGGGGAGCTGTTTTTT
CASRADSGGTGELFF
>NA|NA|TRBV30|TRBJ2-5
TGTGCCTGGAGTTCGTGGGAGACCCAGTACTTC
CAWSSWETQYF
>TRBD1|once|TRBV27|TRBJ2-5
TGTGCCAGCAGGCGACAGGGTGGATGGGAGACCCAGTACTTC
CASRRQGGWETQYF
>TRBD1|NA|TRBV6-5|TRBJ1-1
TGTGCCAGCACCCCGGGGACAGATACTGAAGCTTTCTTT
CASTPGTDTEAFF
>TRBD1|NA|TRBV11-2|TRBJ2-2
TGTGCCAGCAGCTGGGGACAGGGAAGCACCGGGGAGCTGTTTTTT
CASSWGQGSTGELFF
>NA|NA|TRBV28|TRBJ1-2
TGTGCCAGCAGTGCCGGGGGCTATGGCTACACCTTC
CASSAGGYGYTF
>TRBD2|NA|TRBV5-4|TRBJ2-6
TGTGCCAGCAGCACGGGAGGTAACTCTGGGGCCAACGTCCTGACTTTC
CASSTGGNSGANVLTF
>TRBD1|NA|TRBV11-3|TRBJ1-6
TGTGCCAGCAGCCGGGACAGTACTAATTCACCCCTCCACTTT
CASSRDSTNSPLHF
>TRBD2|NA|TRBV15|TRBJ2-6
TGTGCCACCAGCAGGGCGGGGGCTGGGGCCAACGTCCTGACTTTC
CATSRAGAGANVLTF
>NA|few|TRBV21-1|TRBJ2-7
TGTGCCAGCAGCAAGAACAGCTCCTACGAGCAGTACTTC
CASSKNSSYEQYF
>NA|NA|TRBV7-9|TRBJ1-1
TGTGCCAGCAAGCAGGGGAACACTGAAGCTTTCTTT
CASKQGNTEAFF
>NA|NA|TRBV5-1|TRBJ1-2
TGCGCCAGCAGTACACTAGGGTATGGCTACACCTTC
CASSTLGYGYTF
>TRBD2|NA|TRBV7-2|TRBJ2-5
TGTGCCAGCAGCTTAGAACTAGCGGGGGGGCGGCAAGAGACCCAGTACTTC
CASSLELAGGRQETQYF
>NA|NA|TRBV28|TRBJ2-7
TGTGCCAGCCAATCCCCGAACCGGGCGTCTAGGTCCTACGAGCAGTACTTC
CASQSPNRASRSYEQYF
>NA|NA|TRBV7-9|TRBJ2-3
TGTGCCAGCAGCGCTCCCTGGACTAGCACAGATACGCAGTATTTT
CASSAPWTSTDTQYF
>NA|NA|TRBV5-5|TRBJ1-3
TGTGCCAGCAGCTATTCAGGCTCTGGAAACACCATATATTTT
CASSYSGSGNTIYF
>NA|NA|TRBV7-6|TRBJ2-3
TGTGCCAGCTCACGGGACACAGATACGCAGTATTTT
CASSRDTDTQYF
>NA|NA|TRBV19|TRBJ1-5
TGTGCCAGTGGGACGAGCGGCATACCCCAGCATTTT
CASGTSGIPQHF
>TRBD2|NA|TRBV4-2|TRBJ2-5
TGTGCCAGCAGCCAAGTCGGGGGGGCTGGAGGGGAGACCCAGTACTTC
CASSQVGGAGGETQYF
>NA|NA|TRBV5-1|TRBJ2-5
TGCGCCAGCAGCTTCCTAGAGTGGGAGACCCAGTACTTC
CASSFLEWETQYF
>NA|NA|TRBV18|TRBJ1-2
TGTGCCAGCTCACCACTGACGGACACGAAAACCTATGGCTACACCTTC
CASSPLTDTKTYGYTF
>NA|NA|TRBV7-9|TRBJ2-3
TGTGCCAGCAGCTTGACCAGTTACGGAGATACGCAGTATTTT
CASSLTSYGDTQYF
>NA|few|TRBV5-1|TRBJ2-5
TGCGCCAGCAGCCGACAGTATCAAGAGACCCAGTACTTC
CASSRQYQETQYF
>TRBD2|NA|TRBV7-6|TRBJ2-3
TGTGCCAGCAGCTTCTTAGCGGGGGGGCTTACAGATACGCAGTATTTT
CASSFLAGGLTDTQYF
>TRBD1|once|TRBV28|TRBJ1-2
TGTGCCAGCAGTTTATTTCAGGGGGCGTTTGGTGGCTACACCTTC
CASSLFQGAFGGYTF
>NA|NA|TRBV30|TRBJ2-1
TGTGCCTGGAGCGGGGGAGTCTCCTACAATGAGCAGTTCTTC
CAWSGGVSYNEQFF
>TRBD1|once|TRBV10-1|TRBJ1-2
TGCGCCAGCAGTGACAGGGGGTTGGGCTACACCTTC
CASSDRGLGYTF
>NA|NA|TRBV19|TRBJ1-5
TGTGCCAGTAGTCCTCGGGGGTCCTATAGCAATCAGCCCCAGCATTTT
CASSPRGSYSNQPQHF
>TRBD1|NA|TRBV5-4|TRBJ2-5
TGTGCCAGCAGCCCGGGGGGACAGGGGGCGAGAGAGACCCAGTACTTC
CASSPGGQGARETQYF
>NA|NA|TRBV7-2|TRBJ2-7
TGTGCCAGCAGCTTAGCGGGTAGGGGTGGGATCCCGGGCTCCTACGAGCAGTACTTC
CASSLAGRGGIPGSYEQYF
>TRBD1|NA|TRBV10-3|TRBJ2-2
TGTGCCATCAGCCCTGGACAGGGAGTAAACACCGGGGAGCTGTTTTTT
CAISPGQGVNTGELFF
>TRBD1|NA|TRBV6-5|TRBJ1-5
TGTGCCAGCAGGAAACGCACAGGGGTTCAGCCCCAGCATTTT
CASRKRTGVQPQHF
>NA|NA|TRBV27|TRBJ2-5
TGTGCCAGCAGTTACAGCGCATCCAACCAAGAGACCCAGTACTTC
CASSYSASNQETQYF
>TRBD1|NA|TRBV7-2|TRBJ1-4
TGTGCCAGCAGCTTAGTAGTCGGGACAGGGACTCTGTTTTTT
CASSLVVGTGTLFF
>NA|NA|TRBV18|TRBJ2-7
TGTGCCAGCTCACCCCCCTCCCTAGGGCTCGAGCAGTACTTC
CASSPPSLGLEQYF
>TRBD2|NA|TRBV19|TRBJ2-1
TGTGCCAGTAGTATCTTTGGGCCTAGCGGGGGCAATGAGCAGTTCTTC
CASSIFGPSGGNEQFF
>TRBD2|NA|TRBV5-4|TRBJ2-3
TGTGCCAGCAGCTTTTCTAGCGGGGGGTGGACAGATACGCAGTATTTT
CASSFSSGGWTDTQYF
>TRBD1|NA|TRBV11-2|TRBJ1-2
TGTGCCAGCAGCTTAGTCGAGGGGGCGGATGGCTACACCTTC
CASSLVEGADGYTF
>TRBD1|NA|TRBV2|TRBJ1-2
TGTGCCAGCAGTGAACAGGGGGCGAGATATGGCTACACCTTC
CASSEQGARYGYTF
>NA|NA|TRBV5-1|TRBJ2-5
TGCGCCAGCAAAGGGGAGAGTGGGACCCAGTACTTC
CASKGESGTQYF
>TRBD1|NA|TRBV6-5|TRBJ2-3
TGTGCCAGCCGCTCCACAGGGGCAGATACGCAGTATTTT
CASRSTGADTQYF
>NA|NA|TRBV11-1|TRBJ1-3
TGTGCCAGCAGCTCCGCCCTTTTCGGCTCTGGAAACACCATATATTTT
CASSSALFGSGNTIYF
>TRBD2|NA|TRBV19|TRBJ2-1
TGTGCCAGTACTCCAACTAGCGGGGGGACTGAGCAGTTCTTC
CASTPTSGGTEQFF
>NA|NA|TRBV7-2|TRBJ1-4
TGTGCCAGCAGCTTAGCAGGGGCAGGCGAAAAACTGTTTTTT
CASSLAGAGEKLFF
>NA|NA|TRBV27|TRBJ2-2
TGTGCCAGCACCCCTTTAGCCGGGACCGCGAACACCGGGGAGCTGTTTTTT
CASTPLAGTANTGELFF
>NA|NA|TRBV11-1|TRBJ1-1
TGTGCCAGCAGCTTAGGAACAGACAGAGAAGCTTTCTTT
CASSLGTDREAFF
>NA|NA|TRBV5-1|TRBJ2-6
TGCGCCAGCAGCTTGGGGAACTCTGGGGCCAACGTCCTGACTTTC
CASSLGNSGANVLTF
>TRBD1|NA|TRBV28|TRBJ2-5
TGTGCCAGCAGACAGACAGGGGGCGGAGAGACCCAGTACTTC
CASRQTGGGETQYF